This is a list of T cell receptor beta chains from one sample in a study of blood T cell repertoires in COVID-19. Profiling relied on immunoSEQ multiplex PCR, and the TCRdb table lists in-frame clones only, not all of them. Here the sample spans 37,000 or so clones, roughly 90% being singletons. Sequencing used peripheral blood. These receptor sequences come from a man in his sixties or seventies with acute or convalescent COVID-19. Both conserved end residues are part of each CDR3. D genes are given only for firm matches. Not all rows give a size; the values are once, few, many and, for expanded clones, a class.

V	D	J	size	DNA	CDR3
TRBV4-3	.	TRBJ2-1	.	TGCGCCAGCAGCCTCTCTGTGGGAGGCAGGAGTGAGCAGTTCTTC	CASSLSVGGRSEQFF
TRBV2	.	TRBJ1-5	once	TGTGCCAGCAGTGAACTCAGTCGCAATCAGCCCCAGCATTTT	CASSELSRNQPQHF
TRBV7-6	.	TRBJ2-4	.	TGTGCCAGCAGCTTACTACCATCTGACAAAAACATTCAGTACTTC	CASSLLPSDKNIQYF
TRBV19	TRBD1	TRBJ2-7	.	TGTGCCAGTAGTAGGGAAACAGGGGGCAACGAGCAGTACTTC	CASSRETGGNEQYF
TRBV5-6	.	TRBJ2-2	.	TGTGCCAGCAGCTTGGCTGCCGGGGGTGGAAACACCGGGGAGCTGTTTTTT	CASSLAAGGGNTGELFF
TRBV12-3/TRBV12-4	TRBD1	TRBJ1-2	once	TGTGCCAGCAGTTTAGGGGACAGCGATGGCTACACCTTC	CASSLGDSDGYTF
TRBV5-1	TRBD1	TRBJ2-7	.	TGCGCCAGCAGCTCGGGACAGTTGTACGAGCAGTACTTC	CASSSGQLYEQYF
TRBV4-3	.	TRBJ2-2	.	TGCGCCAGCAGCCATGGCCTAGGGGAGAGCCGGGGGACCGGGGAGCTGTTTTTT	CASSHGLGESRGTGELFF
TRBV5-6	TRBD2	TRBJ2-5	once	TGTGCCAGCAGCTCCTTACTAGCGGGAGGGCCAAACGTTAGGGAGACCCAGTACTTC	CASSSLLAGGPNVRETQYF
TRBV4-2	TRBD2	TRBJ2-4	.	TGTGCCAGCAGCCCGGGGACTAGTTCGAGCATTCAGTACTTC	CASSPGTSSSIQYF
TRBV5-4	.	TRBJ2-1	once	TGTGCCAGCAGCTTGGAAGGGGGTGAGCAGTTCTTC	CASSLEGGEQFF
TRBV5-1	TRBD2	TRBJ2-2	.	TGCGCCAGCAGCTTGGCGGGACTAGCGAAGAACACCGGGGAGCTGTTTTTT	CASSLAGLAKNTGELFF
TRBV4-1	TRBD1	TRBJ1-2	.	TGCGCCAGCAACCCCTCAGACAGGGCCTATGGCTACACCTTC	CASNPSDRAYGYTF
TRBV7-4	.	TRBJ1-4	.	TGTGCCAGCAGCTCCCCTGGAGTAGTTTTCAGAACTGGGGGCCGTGGTGAAAAACTGTTTTTT	CASSSPGVVFRTGGRGEKLFF
TRBV11-2	.	TRBJ1-5	.	TGTGCCAGCAGCGCGACACTGAGCAATCAGCCCCAGCATTTT	CASSATLSNQPQHF
TRBV29-1	TRBD1	TRBJ2-7	.	TGCAGCGTTCTAAGGGGGCCCGCCTACGAGCAGTACTTC	CSVLRGPAYEQYF
TRBV27	.	TRBJ1-6	.	TGTGCCAGCACCAACGACAGGAGAGCTTCACCCCTCCACTTT	CASTNDRRASPLHF
TRBV7-2	TRBD1	TRBJ1-4	few	TGTGCCAGTGGACAGGGGAGAGAAAAACTGTTTTTT	CASGQGREKLFF
TRBV6-5	TRBD1	TRBJ2-7	.	TGTGCCAGCCGAGGCAGGGGGCTGTACGAGCAGTACTTC	CASRGRGLYEQYF
TRBV12-5	.	TRBJ1-2	.	TGTGCTAGTGGTTTGCCGTACGTGAGGGTCGATGGCTACACCTTC	CASGLPYVRVDGYTF
TRBV5-1	.	TRBJ1-1	.	TGCGCCAGCAGCTTGGGCGCGGCGAACACTGAAGCTTTCTTT	CASSLGAANTEAFF
TRBV6-5	.	TRBJ2-1	.	TGTGCCAGCAGTCGGGAGAGGGCCTACAATGAGCAGTTCTTC	CASSRERAYNEQFF
TRBV19	.	TRBJ1-1	few	TGTGCCAGTAACGACAGGTACACTGAAGCTTTCTTT	CASNDRYTEAFF
TRBV10-2	TRBD1	TRBJ2-1	.	TGCGCCAGCAGAGGGCCGGGGACAGGGATTCTTTTGGGGAATGAGCAGTTCTTC	CASRGPGTGILLGNEQFF
TRBV7-2	.	TRBJ2-1	.	TGTGCCAGCAGCTTAGCCTTCTCGGAGCGAAATGAGCAGTTCTTC	CASSLAFSERNEQFF
TRBV7-6	TRBD2	TRBJ2-7	.	TGTGCCAGCAGCTTAGGACTAGCGGGAGCCGGGTACGAGCAGTACTTC	CASSLGLAGAGYEQYF
TRBV21-1	.	TRBJ2-1	.	TGTGCCAGCAGCAAAGTTGGGACAGGGGAGAGGAATGAGCAGTTCTTC	CASSKVGTGERNEQFF
TRBV9	.	TRBJ1-3	.	TGTGCCAGCAGCGTTAACACAGGATTCTCTGGAAACACCATATATTTT	CASSVNTGFSGNTIYF
TRBV3-1/TRBV3-2	.	TRBJ2-7	.	TGTGCCAGCAGCCGCGGGACCTACGAGCAGTACTTC	CASSRGTYEQYF
TRBV13	TRBD1	TRBJ1-4	.	TGTGCCAGCAGCCGGGACAGGGGGGAAAAACTGTTTTTT	CASSRDRGEKLFF
TRBV28	.	TRBJ2-7	.	TGTGCCAGCAGTTTCTCGAGCGACGAGCAGTACTTC	CASSFSSDEQYF
TRBV19	.	TRBJ2-7	.	TGTGCCAGTAGTATAGATTATGACAGCTCCTACGAGCAGTACTTC	CASSIDYDSSYEQYF
TRBV21-1	.	TRBJ2-7	.	TGTGCCAGCAGCAAATTCGGCCTTCCACAGGGATTTACGGGACCCCACGAGCAGTACTTC	CASSKFGLPQGFTGPHEQYF